Listed here are 27 T cell receptor beta chains from one sample, sequenced in a study of cytomegalovirus exposure and HLA in healthy donors. Primers included in the PCR were 60 Vbeta and 13 Jbeta primers. Using immunoSEQ multiplex PCR, the repertoire was profiled, and TCRdb retains in-frame clones only, with some absent. The table lists roughly 73,000 clones, with around 15% in the top ten. Sequenced material: PBMCs. The receptors were gathered from a man in his fifties or sixties in good health and CMV-seropositive.

The rearrangement links TRBV25-1 to TRBJ1-1, with D unclear. Germline V gene data show CDR1 as MGHDK and CDR2 as SYGVNS. The CDR3 contains 11 residues. V lost 9 bases and J lost 5, with 10 bases in between. CDR3 sequence reads: CASAAGTEAFF. As DNA, the CDR3 is TGTGCCAGTGCTGCGGGTACTGAAGCTTTCTTT.

The J gene is TRBJ2-3, the V gene TRBV27; D is undetermined. Germline CDR1 and CDR2: MNHEY and SMNVEV (reference sequence). The V gene lost 5 bases and the J gene lost 4 bases, with 16 bases spanning the gap. The CDR3 spans 15 residues. The CDR3 bases are TGTGCCAGCAGTCGTTGGGCAGTAGAACCAGATACGCAGTATTTT. Residues: CASSRWAVEPDTQYF.

This chain joins TRBV15 and TRBJ2-3; no definite D call. CDR1 LNHNV and CDR2 YYDKDF come from the germline V gene (reference sequence). The CDR3 loop spans 13 amino acids. V lost 3 bases, J lost 4 bases, and 8 bases lay in between. CDR3 in amino acids: CATSSSPPDTQYF. For the CDR3, the DNA is TGTGCCACCAGCAGCTCCCCCCCAGATACGCAGTATTTT.

This chain connects TRBV29-1 to TRBJ2-7; TRBD1 is a possible D gene (5 bases). The CDR3 contains 12 residues. CDR1 is SQVTM, CDR2 ANQGSEA, per germline. V lost 4 bases and J lost 5, with 12 bases in between. CDR3 sequence reads: CSVGRARDEQYF. The CDR3 nucleotides are TGCAGCGTTGGCAGGGCCCGGGACGAGCAGTACTTC.

This chain joins TRBV6-5 and TRBJ2-3; perhaps TRBD1 as D (6 bases). Trimming took 4 bases from V and 6 from J, leaving 17 bases between them. Germline V lookup: CDR1 MNHEY, CDR2 SVGAGI. CDR3 size: 15 residues. As DNA, the CDR3 is TGTGCCAGCAGTTCCCAGCCAGGGGTAATGGATACGCAGTATTTT. Protein: CASSSQPGVMDTQYF.

The chain joins TRBV5-1 to TRBJ1-4; 9 bases are shared with TRBD1. CDR1 and CDR2 from the germline V gene are SGHRS and YFSETQ. V was pared by 4 bases and J by 6 bases, with 4 bases of the junction left unmatched. The CDR3 sequence is 14 residues long. The CDR3 loop reads CASSPQGADEKLFF. For the CDR3, the DNA is TGCGCCAGCAGCCCACAGGGGGCCGATGAAAAACTGTTTTTT.

This chain uses TRBV5-1 with TRBJ1-3; 8 bases match TRBD1. Germline CDR1 SGHRS, CDR2 YFSETQ. After removal of 4 bases from V and 2 bases from J, the junction contained 2 bases not matched to a gene. The CDR3 has 14 amino acids. The CDR3 reads CASSPTGAGNTIYF. CDR3 sequence (DNA): TGCGCCAGCAGCCCGACAGGGGCTGGAAACACCATATATTTT.

The V and J genes are TRBV6-5 and TRBJ1-2; D perhaps matches TRBD1 (6 bases). V was clipped by 0 bases and J by 8 bases, with 13 bases between them. Germline lookup yields CDR1 MNHEY and CDR2 SVGAGI. This CDR3 comprises 14 residues. This chain's CDR3 is CASSYSNRVGGYTF. Here the CDR3 DNA reads TGTGCCAGCAGTTACTCGAACAGGGTAGGCGGCTACACCTTC.

V usage is TRBV4-1 and J usage is TRBJ1-1; D unresolved. The V and J ends lost 1 base and 7 bases respectively, with 16 bases between them. CDR1 and CDR2 (germline): MGHRA, YSYEKL. The CDR3 is made up of 15 amino acids. In DNA, the CDR3 is TGCGCCAGCAGCCAAGGGCAGAATCCTTTTTATGAAGCTTTCTTT. Encoded protein: CASSQGQNPFYEAFF.

The J gene is TRBJ1-5, the V gene TRBV7-9, with 8 bases that match TRBD1. The CDR3 contains 17 residues. Germline assignment: CDR1 SEHNR and CDR2 FQNEAQ (reference sequence). The V segment lost 5 bases and the J segment 0 bases; nucleotides outside the gene matches: 9. The CDR3: CASSRGQARNSNQPQHF. The DNA for the CDR3 is TGTGCCAGCAGCCGGGGACAGGCACGCAATAGCAATCAGCCCCAGCATTTT. The complete variable domain, with remaining parts taken from reference TRBV7-9 and TRBJ1-5, reads DTGVSQNPRHKITKRGQNVTFRCDPISEHNRLYWYRQTLGQGPEFLTYFQNEAQLEKSRLLSDRFSAERPKGSFSTLEIQRTEQGDSAMYLCASSRGQARNSNQPQHFGDGTRLSIL.

The chain has TRBV6-6 and TRBJ2-3; D gene ambiguous. Germline V gives CDR1 MNHNY, CDR2 SVGAGI (reference sequence). Trimming cost V 0 bases and J 8 bases, with 15 bases left between them. The CDR3 consists of 15 residues. This chain's CDR3 is CASSYSEKTPGTQYF. CDR3 nucleotide sequence: TGTGCCAGCAGTTACTCTGAGAAGACCCCGGGTACGCAGTATTTT.

V usage is TRBV21-1 and J usage is TRBJ1-2; TRBD1 is the table's D call, not checked against the DNA. TRBV21-1 is marked as a pseudogene. The CDR3 has 14 amino acids. DNA for the CDR3: TGTGCCAGCTTCAACCCCAGGGCTAACTATGGCTACACCTTC. Translating it yields CASFNPRANYGYTF.

This chain uses TRBV6-1 with TRBJ1-2, with 7 bases aligning to TRBD1. The V segment lost 4 bases and the J segment 6 bases; nucleotides outside the gene matches: 8. Per the germline V gene, CDR1 is MNHNS and CDR2 is SASEGT. The length of the CDR3 is 14 residues. The CDR3 DNA reads as TGTGCCAGCAGTGCCTCCGGGACAGAAAATGGCTACACCTTC. Residues: CASSASGTENGYTF.

The chain recombines TRBV28 with TRBJ2-7; TRBD1 agrees at 10 bases. Germline CDR1 reads MDHEN; CDR2 reads SYDVKM. Trimming at V came to 9 bases and at J to 8 bases, leaving 13 bases not matched to a gene. The length of the CDR3 is 14 residues. The CDR3 DNA reads TGTGCCAGTCGAAGTGAGGACAGGGGGAGGAAGCAGTACTTC. Translated, it gives CASRSEDRGRKQYF.

This sequence joins TRBV28 and TRBJ2-4, with D unclear. V was shortened by 6 bases and J by 3 bases, with 9 bases between the two germline ends. This CDR3 has 13 amino acids. From germline, CDR1 is MDHEN and CDR2 SYDVKM. The CDR3, as DNA: TGTGCCAGCAGCTTGAGAGACAAAAACATTCAGTACTTC. It translates to CASSLRDKNIQYF.

This chain uses TRBV28 with TRBJ1-2; D is uncertain. The CDR3 is 11 residues long. Trimming took off 8 bases at V and 6 bases at J, with 10 bases between the two ends. Germline V gene data show CDR1 as MDHEN and CDR2 as SYDVKM. The CDR3: CASGPLDGYTF. The CDR3 DNA sequence: TGTGCCAGCGGGCCGTTGGATGGCTACACCTTC.

The chain employs TRBV28 and TRBJ2-7, with 9 bases that match TRBD1. CDR3 length equals 12 residues. The V gene's germline CDR1 is MDHEN and CDR2 SYDVKM. Losses at the gene ends were 6 bases for V and 3 bases for J; bases not matched to a gene: 0. The CDR3 DNA reads TGTGCCAGCAGGACAGGGGGCTACGAGCAGTACTTC. This codes for CASRTGGYEQYF.

V is TRBV18 and J is TRBJ1-2; D unclear. This CDR3 contains 15 residues. V was shortened by 4 bases and J by 4 bases, with 16 bases between the two germline ends. Germline V lookup: CDR1 KGHSH, CDR2 LQKENI. The CDR3 nucleotides read TGTGCCAGCTCACTTCAAGACCGATGGAGCTATGGCTACACCTTC. This translates into CASSLQDRWSYGYTF.

The rearrangement joins TRBV6-6 to TRBJ1-5, with 9 bases lining up with TRBD1. The J segment lost 3 bases and the V segment lost 4 bases, leaving 7 bases of the junction unmatched. In germline, CDR1 is MNHNY, CDR2 SVGAGI (reference sequence). This CDR3 is 16 amino acids long. The CDR3 DNA follows: TGTGCCAGCAGTTCTAGGGGGGACAGGGACAATCAGCCCCAGCATTTT. Its protein product is CASSSRGDRDNQPQHF.

V gene TRBV2 combines with J gene TRBJ2-2; possible D gene TRBD1, 5 bases. In germline, CDR1 is SNHLY, CDR2 FYNNEI. The CDR3 contains 18 residues. The V end was cut by 6 bases, the J end by 0 bases, with 20 bases between. CDR3 in DNA: TGTGCCAGCAGGAATCTCCTTTTCCAGGGCCCGAACACCGGGGAGCTGTTTTTT. Encoded protein: CASRNLLFQGPNTGELFF.

The chain joins TRBV9 to TRBJ1-1; 9 positions match TRBD1. CDR1 is SGDLS and CDR2 is YYNGEE in the germline V gene. This CDR3 comprises 17 residues. J gave up 4 bases and V 0 bases, and 10 bases lay outside the gene matches. The DNA of the CDR3 is TGTGCCAGCAGCGTAGGAGTTGGGGGACAGGGCGGCACTGAAGCTTTCTTT. It is translated as CASSVGVGGQGGTEAFF.

This chain links TRBV27 with TRBJ1-1, with D unclear. The CDR3 is 17 residues long. Germline V CDR1 and CDR2: MNHEY, SMNVEV (reference sequence). The V and J ends lost 0 bases and 1 base respectively, with 15 bases between them. The CDR3 DNA reads as TGTGCCAGCAGTTTATCGGTACGGGATGTCGCGAACACTGAAGCTTTCTTT. Translation gives CASSLSVRDVANTEAFF.

The rearrangement joins TRBV28 to TRBJ1-1, with D possibly TRBD1 on 6 matching bases. The CDR3 length is 15 residues. Germline V gives CDR1 MDHEN, CDR2 SYDVKM. Trimming cost V 6 bases and J 4 bases, with 18 bases left between them. The CDR3 nucleotides are TGTGCCAGCAGCCGGCCAGGGGAAGAGGCCACTGAAGCTTTCTTT. Translating gives CASSRPGEEATEAFF.

J is TRBJ2-7 and V is TRBV7-9; the match to TRBD1 covers 7 bases. V was clipped by 1 base and J by 3 bases; unmatched bases: 0. This CDR3 is 13 amino acids long. From germline, CDR1 is SEHNR and CDR2 FQNEAQ (reference sequence). CDR3 coding DNA: TGTGCCAGCAGCTTAGGGACAGGCTACGAGCAGTACTTC. It translates to CASSLGTGYEQYF.

The chain couples TRBV9 to TRBJ1-5; 9 positions match TRBD1. The J segment lost 5 bases and the V segment lost 2 bases, leaving 2 bases of the junction unmatched. Germline lookup yields CDR1 SGDLS and CDR2 YYNGEE. The CDR3 length is 14 residues. The DNA of the CDR3 is TGTGCCAGCAGCGTTGGGGACAGGGATCAGCCCCAGCATTTT. Translating it yields CASSVGDRDQPQHF.

The chain carries TRBV6-4 and TRBJ2-5; TRBD1 agrees at 8 bases. The CDR3 covers 14 residues. Losses at the gene ends were 6 bases for V and 6 bases for J; bases not matched to a gene: 9. Germline-derived CDR1 and CDR2 are MRHNA and SNTAGT. The DNA of the CDR3 is TGTGCCAGCAGCTCCCCAGGGGGCCGGAAGACCCAGTACTTC. This translates into CASSSPGGRKTQYF.

The genes are TRBV7-9 and TRBJ2-7; a possible D gene is TRBD2 (6 bases). Looked up from germline, CDR1 is SEHNR and CDR2 is FQNEAQ (reference sequence). The germline V and J ends were trimmed by 4 bases and 6 bases, with 16 bases remaining between them. The CDR3 is 14 amino acids. CDR3 bases: TGTGCCAGCAGCTCCCCGGAGGGAGCGCGCGAGCAGTACTTC. It codes for CASSSPEGAREQYF.